The present entry profiles one T cell receptor (beta chain) with its context. This entry comes from a study of blood T cells in healthy people across ages. A sample-barcoded 5' primer and a J-beta primer mix were used in a second PCR of about 7 to 12 cycles. TCRdb analysed the 5' RACE reads with MiXCR anew, one entry per CDR3 protein. The profile shows around 580,000 distinct CDR3 sequences, about 45% of them singletons. The sequenced sample consisted of blood. This clonotype was obtained from a man older than 75 in good health.

CDR3 DNA: TGCGCCAGCAGACCGGACAGCCGCCAAGAGACCCAGTACTTC. Its protein is CASRPDSRQETQYF. The chain links TRBV5-1 to TRBJ2-5; the D gene is possibly TRBD1 (6 bases). This CDR3 region has 14 residues. CDR1 is SGHRS, CDR2 YFSETQ, per germline. The V end was cut by 5 bases, the J end by 1 base, with 12 bases between.